This T cell receptor (beta chain) was recorded in a study of human versus mouse CDR3 diversity and MHC coevolution. Libraries were prepared by immunoSEQ multiplex PCR; TCRdb keeps only in-frame clonotypes and omits some of them. The table includes tens of thousands of clones, approximately 94% detected once. Material for sequencing was naive CD4+ T cells from blood. Subset of the sample: CD45RO-negative CD62L-positive naive CD4 T cells. This sequence originates from a person between 60 and 69 years old in good health.

CDR3 in DNA: TGTGCCAGCTCACCCGGGCGGGAGAGCTACGAGCAGTACTTC. This codes for CASSPGRESYEQYF. V usage is TRBV18 and J usage is TRBJ2-7, with 7 positions matching TRBD2. CDR1 KGHSH and CDR2 LQKENI come from the germline V gene. Trimming removed 3 bases from V and 3 bases from J; junction bases left unmatched: 5. The CDR3 consists of 14 residues.